The clone carrying this TCR beta chain was counted between two and nine times. Via MiXCR, TCRdb re-called the RT-PCR reads, giving one row per CDR3 protein. Among fewer than 800,000 distinct CDR3 sequences, 13% to 15% were seen once, and the ten largest hold 3.6%. Looked up from germline, CDR1 is GTSNPN and CDR2 is SVGIG (reference sequence). V lost 5 bases and J 5 bases, leaving 13 bases between the germline ends. CDR3 length equals 13 residues. The sequenced material came from memory CD4+ T cells from blood. J is TRBJ1-5 and V is TRBV30; possible D gene TRBD1, 6 bases. The TCR comes from a female donor in good health, serving as a healthy control. CDR3 bases: TGTGCCTGGGGGGGGGGCGATCATCAGCCCCAGCATTTT. Its translation is CAWGGGDHQPQHF.